The sequence of this T cell receptor (beta chain) was determined in a study of preoperative IRX-2 immunotherapy in early breast cancer. Sequencing was performed with immunoSEQ multiplex PCR; in TCRdb, only in-frame clones are kept and a portion is missing. This sample carries approximately 96,000 clones, roughly 90% of them seen once, and the ten largest clones take under 2.5%. Noted treatment: preoperative locoregional IRX-2 cytokine immunotherapy. Patients received preoperative, locoregional IRX-2 cytokine immunotherapy in a phase Ib study. The CDR3 covers 12 residues. The sample in question was tumor tissue, obtained after IRX-2 immunotherapy. The receptor comes from a human donor with breast cancer. V gene TRBV22-1 combines with J gene TRBJ1-2. TRBV22-1 is a known pseudogene. This CDR3 reads CASSPSSGGYTF. The CDR3 nucleotides are TGTGCCAGCAGCCCCTCGAGTGGTGGCTACACCTTC.